These 26 T cell receptor beta chains were all obtained from the same sample, sequenced in a study of blood T cell repertoires in COVID-19. Repertoires were generated with immunoSEQ multiplex PCR, while TCRdb's copy carries only in-frame clones and drops some. The table has over 100,000 clones, 81% seen once. The specimen sequenced was peripheral blood. The origin of the receptors is a woman aged 55-70 years with active or convalescent COVID-19.

The sample holds a few counts of this clone. This chain uses TRBV7-9 with TRBJ1-1, with 7 bases that match TRBD1. Trimming cost V 5 bases and J 2 bases; bases outside gene matches: 5. The CDR3 has 14 residues. CDR1 is SEHNR, CDR2 FQNEAQ, per germline (reference sequence). The CDR3 sequence is CASSPGQLNTEAFF. The CDR3 DNA follows: TGTGCCAGCAGCCCGGGACAGCTAAACACTGAAGCTTTCTTT.

This clone was detected once. The V call is TRBV4-2, the J call TRBJ1-2, with TRBD1 matching over 9 bases. The V gene's germline CDR1 is LGHNA and CDR2 YNFKEQ. Losses at the gene ends were 4 bases for V and 8 bases for J; bases not matched to a gene: 14. This CDR3 region has 16 residues. In DNA, the CDR3 is TGTGCCAGCAGCCGAGAGGCCCTACAGGGGGCGCAGGGCTACACCTTC. Translation: CASSREALQGAQGYTF.

This chain connects TRBV6-1 to TRBJ2-1; TRBD2 is a possible D gene (7 bases). V dropped 9 bases and J dropped 7 bases, with 16 bases sitting between them. The CDR3 length is 13 residues. In germline, CDR1 is MNHNS, CDR2 SASEGT. CDR3 sequence (DNA): TGTGCCAGTGGGGGGGGCACGAAGAATGAGCAGTTCTTC. Protein: CASGGGTKNEQFF.

This clone showed up just once. V usage is TRBV6-5 and J usage is TRBJ1-2, with D tentatively TRBD1 (5 bases). Germline V CDR1 and CDR2: MNHEY, SVGAGI. V shed 4 bases and J shed 6 bases, with 21 bases lying between them. The CDR3 extends over 16 amino acids. The CDR3, as DNA: TGTGCCAGCAGTTCCCATCTTGATCACCGGGGGGATGGCTACACCTTC. Its translation is CASSSHLDHRGDGYTF.

The chain couples TRBV7-3 to TRBJ2-1, with 9 bases aligning to TRBD1. The V segment lost 5 bases and the J segment 4 bases; nucleotides outside the gene matches: 15. The CDR3 is made up of 18 amino acids. Germline-derived CDR1 and CDR2 are SGHTA and FQGTGA. This CDR3 is CASSPRNPGQGTYNEQFF. CDR3 nucleotide sequence: TGTGCCAGCAGCCCCCGAAACCCGGGACAGGGAACATACAATGAGCAGTTCTTC.

The chain has TRBV27 and TRBJ1-1; 8 nucleotides align to TRBD1. The V segment lost 0 bases and the J segment 11 bases; nucleotides outside the gene matches: 5. The CDR3 runs 13 residues. Germline lookup yields CDR1 MNHEY and CDR2 SMNVEV (reference sequence). CDR3 sequence: CASSLSLQGAAFF. The CDR3 nucleotides read TGTGCCAGCAGTTTATCCCTCCAGGGGGCCGCTTTCTTT.

V usage is TRBV6-2 or TRBV6-3 and J usage is TRBJ2-2; 7 nucleotides match TRBD2. The CDR3 runs 13 residues. Germline-derived CDR1 and CDR2 are MNHEY and SVGEGT. The trim removed 4 bases at V and 7 bases at J, leaving 3 bases unmatched. The CDR3 is CASSFGRSGELFF. For the CDR3, the DNA is TGTGCCAGCAGTTTCGGGAGGAGCGGGGAGCTGTTTTTT.

The rearrangement uses TRBV7-9 and TRBJ2-2; D gene uncertain. Germline V gives CDR1 SEHNR, CDR2 FQNEAQ (reference sequence). This CDR3 comprises 15 residues. V dropped 2 bases and J dropped 4 bases, with 11 bases sitting between them. The CDR3 region has the DNA TGTGCCAGCAGCTTAAACTACGGATCCACCGGGGAGCTGTTTTTT. It codes for CASSLNYGSTGELFF. Full variable domain (outside the CDR3, taken from reference TRBV7-9 and TRBJ2-2): DTGVSQNPRHKITKRGQNVTFRCDPISEHNRLYWYRQTLGQGPEFLTYFQNEAQLEKSRLLSDRFSAERPKGSFSTLEIQRTEQGDSAMYLCASSLNYGSTGELFFGEGSRLTVL.

This sequence joins TRBV6-5 and TRBJ2-3; D gene ambiguous. V shed 7 bases and J shed 0 bases, with 11 bases lying between them. The CDR3 is 14 amino acids. Germline lookup yields CDR1 MNHEY and CDR2 SVGAGI. CDR3 amino acids: CASIRPLSTDTQYF. The CDR3 nucleotides are TGTGCCAGCATCAGGCCTCTTAGCACAGATACGCAGTATTTT.

This rearrangement joins TRBV7-2 to TRBJ2-1, with no clear D. The V and J ends lost 3 bases and 3 bases respectively, with 3 bases between them. The CDR3 extends over 12 amino acids. The germline CDR1 and CDR2 sequences are SGHTA and FQGNSA. The CDR3 DNA reads as TGTGCCAGCAGCTTCGGCTACAATGAGCAGTTCTTC. Amino acids: CASSFGYNEQFF.

The chain uses TRBV7-8 and TRBJ1-1; D not certain. This CDR3 is built from 15 residues. V dropped 5 bases and J dropped 4 bases, with 17 bases sitting between them. The germline CDR1 and CDR2 sequences are SGHVS and FQNEAQ. Here the CDR3 DNA reads TGTGCCAGCAGCCCATTCGTTTCCCGAGGCACTGAAGCTTTCTTT. It is translated as CASSPFVSRGTEAFF.

This clone was recorded a few times. The chain recombines TRBV2 with TRBJ1-1; D is ambiguous. V was cut by 4 bases and J by 6 bases, with 18 bases left in between. This CDR3 is 15 amino acids long. Looked up from germline, CDR1 is SNHLY and CDR2 is FYNNEI. The CDR3 spells CASSVRTSLGSEAFF. CDR3 sequence (DNA): TGTGCCAGCAGTGTTCGAACTAGCCTGGGCTCTGAAGCTTTCTTT.

This chain uses TRBV21-1 with TRBJ1-1; TRBD1 is the table's D call, not checked against the DNA. TRBV21-1 corresponds to a pseudogene. CDR3 length: 19 residues. Here the CDR3 DNA reads TGTGCCAGCAGCTCAGGCGCCTCCGGGACAGGCGTCCCGAACACTGAAGCTTTCTTT. Its translation: CASSSGASGTGVPNTEAFF.

The rearrangement joins TRBV27 to TRBJ1-6; the match to TRBD1 covers 11 bases. This CDR3 is built from 16 residues. With 6 bases clipped from V and 2 bases from J, the junction kept 3 bases outside the gene matches. Germline V gene lookup returns CDR1 MNHEY and CDR2 SMNVEV (reference sequence). Here the CDR3 DNA reads TGTGCCAGCAGGTTGGGACAGGGGGCCTATAATTCACCCCTCCACTTT. Amino acids: CASRLGQGAYNSPLHF.

J is TRBJ2-2 and V is TRBV2; TRBD2 is a possible D gene (6 bases). Germline assignment: CDR1 SNHLY and CDR2 FYNNEI. The CDR3 has 17 residues. Trimming shortened V by 3 bases and J by 6 bases, and 20 bases separated the two germline ends. The DNA for the CDR3 is TGTGCCAGCAGTGAGATCACTGGGGGTTGGGGGGCCGGGGAGCTGTTTTTT. It codes for CASSEITGGWGAGELFF.

The chain links TRBV24-1 to TRBJ2-2; 8 nucleotides align to TRBD1. Trimming took 9 bases from V and 3 from J; bases not matched to a gene: 2. Germline V gene sequence: CDR1 KGHDR, CDR2 SFDVKD. The CDR3 is 13 amino acids. For the CDR3, the DNA is TGTGCCACCCAGACAGGGGACACCGGGGAGCTGTTTTTT. Residues: CATQTGDTGELFF.

This clone has just one count. This chain uses TRBV6-5 with TRBJ1-6; D gene ambiguous. The CDR3 runs 16 residues. Germline V gives CDR1 MNHEY, CDR2 SVGAGI. Between the trimmed V and J ends, which lost 0 bases and 0 bases, there was a span of 6 bases. For the CDR3, the DNA is TGTGCCAGCAGTTACTCGAGAGGCTCCTATAATTCACCCCTCCACTTT. Translation gives CASSYSRGSYNSPLHF.

This clone was observed a single time. This chain links TRBV28 with TRBJ1-5; 9 positions match TRBD1. Looked up from germline, CDR1 is MDHEN and CDR2 is SYDVKM. The CDR3 has 16 amino acids. The J segment lost 5 bases and the V segment lost 6 bases, leaving 11 bases of the junction unmatched. CDR3 in amino acids: CASRYTGGRLHQPQHF. The CDR3 nucleotides are TGTGCCAGCAGGTACACAGGGGGCCGCCTCCATCAGCCCCAGCATTTT.

This clone was counted a few times. The V gene is TRBV28, the J gene TRBJ1-3; D is ambiguous. The CDR3 length is 13 residues. The ends were cut back, 6 bases at V and 1 base at J, with 7 bases in the middle. CDR1 is MDHEN, CDR2 SYDVKM, per germline. The CDR3: CASRTRSGNTIYF. The CDR3 DNA follows: TGTGCCAGCAGAACGAGGTCTGGAAACACCATATATTTT.

This sequence joins TRBV11-3 and TRBJ2-1; possible D gene TRBD2, 7 bases. The CDR3 length is 16 residues. Per the germline V gene, CDR1 is SGHNT and CDR2 is YENEEA. Trimming stripped 0 bases from V and 9 bases from J, with 18 bases between. The CDR3 protein is CASSLEGALRGGEQFF. The CDR3 DNA reads TGTGCCAGCAGCTTAGAAGGAGCCCTAAGGGGGGGTGAGCAGTTCTTC.

The rearrangement joins TRBV4-2 to TRBJ2-7; D perhaps matches TRBD2 (7 bases). From germline, CDR1 is LGHNA and CDR2 YNFKEQ. This CDR3 comprises 15 residues. Trimming removed 4 bases from V and 0 bases from J, with 13 bases in between. As DNA, the CDR3 is TGTGCCAGCAGCCGGGGGGGGCAATACTCCTACGAGCAGTACTTC. Translated, it gives CASSRGGQYSYEQYF.

V and J are TRBV10-3 and TRBJ1-5, with no clear D. Germline CDR1 ENHRY, CDR2 SYGVKD. The CDR3 length is 14 residues. Trimming stripped 3 bases from V and 1 base from J, with 7 bases between. The CDR3 region is CAISDGQSNQPQHF. The CDR3 DNA follows: TGTGCCATCAGTGATGGGCAGAGCAATCAGCCCCAGCATTTT.

This clone was counted once. Other nucleotide sequences in the sample specify the same CDR3. This chain connects TRBV9 to TRBJ2-1, with TRBD2 as a possible D gene (6 bases). This CDR3 has 12 amino acids. Trimming cost V 3 bases and J 13 bases, with 14 bases left between them. The germline V gene encodes CDR1 SGDLS and CDR2 YYNGEE. Written as DNA, the CDR3 is TGTGCCAGCAGCGAGCCAGGACTAACACAGTTCTTC. It yields the protein CASSEPGLTQFF. Full variable domain (missing parts from reference TRBV9 and TRBJ2-1): DSGVTQTPKHLITATGQRVTLRCSPRSGDLSVYWYQQSLDQGLQFLIQYYNGEERAKGNILERFSAQQFPDLHSELNLSSLELGDSALYFCASSEPGLTQFFGPGTRLTVL.

A single count supports this clone. The genes are TRBV5-6 and TRBJ2-3, with 9 positions matching TRBD1. Germline-derived CDR1 and CDR2 are SGHDT and YYEEEE. The CDR3 loop spans 15 amino acids. After removal of 0 bases from V and 1 base from J, the junction contained 0 bases not matched to a gene. The CDR3 DNA reads TGTGCCAGCAGCTTGGGGACAGGGGGCACAGATACGCAGTATTTT. Protein: CASSLGTGGTDTQYF. Full variable domain (remainder filled in from reference TRBV5-6 and TRBJ2-3): DAGVTQSPTHLIKTRGQQVTLRCSPKSGHDTVSWYQQALGQGPQFIFQYYEEEERQRGNFPDRFSGHQFPNYSSELNVNALLLGDSALYLCASSLGTGGTDTQYFGPGTRLTVL.

This chain joins TRBV19 and TRBJ1-5; D might be TRBD1 (5 bases). The germline V gene has CDR1 LNHDA and CDR2 SQIVND (reference sequence). This CDR3 has 14 amino acids. Trimming left V 2 bases short and J 4 bases short, with 9 bases between. The DNA for the CDR3 is TGTGCCAGTAGTATACAGGGCGAAAATCAGCCCCAGCATTTT. Encoded protein: CASSIQGENQPQHF.

This chain joins TRBV27 and TRBJ1-4; no clear D. Germline CDR1 and CDR2: MNHEY and SMNVEV (reference sequence). V was cut by 5 bases and J by 5 bases, with 15 bases left in between. The CDR3 is 15 residues long. This CDR3 is CASSPLAGMNEKLFF. DNA of the CDR3: TGTGCCAGCAGTCCCCTGGCCGGGATGAATGAAAAACTGTTTTTT.